The 8 T cell receptor beta chains below all came from one sample that was sequenced in a study of T cells in Graves' hyperthyroidism and ophthalmopathy. There were TCR beta CDR3 regions amplified from RNA transcripts. HTBI primers were employed in a first-round RT-PCR of the TCR CDR3. From the multiplex PCR reads, TCRdb called clonotypes with MiXCR, one entry per CDR3 protein. The sample consists of a few hundred thousand distinct CDR3 sequences, around 14% of them appearing once. The sequenced material came from blood. These receptors came from a woman aged 18-29 years with Graves' hyperthyroidism.

Ten or more counts support this clonotype. J is TRBJ2-7 and V is TRBV20-1; TRBD1 agrees at 7 bases. Germline CDR1 and CDR2: DFQATT and SNEGSKA (reference sequence). The CDR3 has 14 residues. The junction had 4 bases not matched to a gene; V was cut back by 0 bases and J by 2 bases. The CDR3 sequence: CSARDRGPTYEQYF. CDR3 nucleotides: TGCAGTGCTAGAGATAGGGGGCCTACCTACGAGCAGTACTTC.

This clonotype was detected ten times or more. This chain joins TRBV6-1 and TRBJ1-3; no clear D. Germline V CDR1 and CDR2: MNHNS, SASEGT. V was trimmed by 6 bases and J by 8 bases, leaving 11 bases between them. The length of the CDR3 is 12 residues. The CDR3 DNA follows: TGTGCCAGCAGAGGACCCGGCTACACCATATATTTT. Translating gives CASRGPGYTIYF.

This clonotype was observed many times. This chain uses TRBV7-2 with TRBJ2-1; 8 bases line up with TRBD2. Germline CDR1 and CDR2: SGHTA and FQGNSA. Trimming at V came to 5 bases and at J to 6 bases, leaving 15 bases not matched to a gene. The CDR3 is made up of 17 amino acids. The CDR3 protein is CASSRKAGTREGNEQFF. CDR3 bases: TGTGCCAGCAGCCGAAAAGCCGGGACTAGGGAGGGCAATGAGCAGTTCTTC.

The table lists this clonotype with many counts. V usage is TRBV7-2 and J usage is TRBJ2-1; perhaps TRBD1 as D (5 bases). Trimming cost V 2 bases and J 3 bases, with 17 bases left between them. CDR1 SGHTA and CDR2 FQGNSA come from the germline V gene. The CDR3 spans 17 residues. CDR3 amino acids: CASSLQTAYPGYNEQFF. The CDR3 coding sequence is TGTGCCAGCAGCTTACAGACAGCCTACCCTGGCTACAATGAGCAGTTCTTC.

This clonotype showed up many times. The chain links TRBV4-1 to TRBJ2-7; the D call may be TRBD1 or TRBD2 (5 bases each). The CDR3 runs 14 residues. V lost 1 base and J lost 4, with 11 bases in between. The germline V gene encodes CDR1 MGHRA and CDR2 YSYEKL. The DNA for the CDR3 is TGCGCCAGCAGCCAAGGCCCTGAGGGGTACGAGCAGTACTTC. Its protein product is CASSQGPEGYEQYF.

In its sample, this clonotype was seen many times. This chain links TRBV7-2 with TRBJ2-1; 10 bases agree with TRBD2. The CDR3 has 19 residues. CDR1 is SGHTA and CDR2 is FQGNSA in the germline V gene. Trimming cost V 5 bases and J 2 bases; bases outside gene matches: 15. CDR3 sequence reads: CASSPHRSQAGGPYNEQFF. In nucleotides, the CDR3 is TGTGCCAGCAGCCCCCATCGATCTCAAGCGGGGGGGCCCTACAATGAGCAGTTCTTC.

This clonotype came up many times. As DNA, the CDR3 is TGTGCCAGCAGCACAACTATGAACACTGAAGCTTTCTTT. Amino acid sequence: CASSTTMNTEAFF. The chain couples TRBV7-2 to TRBJ1-1; D gene ambiguous. This CDR3 spans 13 amino acids. Deletions cut 5 bases from V and 0 bases from J, with 7 bases between. Germline V gene lookup returns CDR1 SGHTA and CDR2 FQGNSA.

This clonotype was observed many times. The chain links TRBV7-2 to TRBJ2-1, with TRBD2 matching 12 bases. Germline CDR1 is SGHTA and CDR2 is FQGNSA. The CDR3 has 15 amino acids. V lost 1 base, J lost 12 bases, and 7 bases stayed unmatched. The CDR3 loop reads CASSLVLAGGPRQFF. The CDR3 nucleotides are TGTGCCAGCAGCTTAGTCCTAGCGGGAGGGCCGAGGCAGTTCTTC.